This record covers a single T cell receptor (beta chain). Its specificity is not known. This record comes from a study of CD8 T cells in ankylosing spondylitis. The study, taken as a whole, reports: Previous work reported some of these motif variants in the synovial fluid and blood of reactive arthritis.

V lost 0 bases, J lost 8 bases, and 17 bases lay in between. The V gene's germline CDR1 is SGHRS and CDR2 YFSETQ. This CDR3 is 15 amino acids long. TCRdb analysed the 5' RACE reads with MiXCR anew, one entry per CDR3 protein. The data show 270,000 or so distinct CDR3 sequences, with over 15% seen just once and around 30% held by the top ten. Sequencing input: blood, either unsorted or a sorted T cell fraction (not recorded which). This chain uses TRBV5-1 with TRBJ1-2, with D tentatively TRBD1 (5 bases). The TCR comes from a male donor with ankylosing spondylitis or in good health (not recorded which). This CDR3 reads CASSLAGGQGLGYTF. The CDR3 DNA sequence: TGCGCCAGCAGCTTGGCCGGAGGCCAGGGTCTGGGCTACACCTTC.